The 32 T cell receptor beta chains below all came from one sample that was sequenced in a study of regulatory T cells in long-lasting Graves disease (dated by TCRdb to the early 2020s). The time point label, read with the paper, signifies: newly diagnosed GD, antithyroid drugs for less than 3 months. For both TCR sequencing and RNA sequencing, RNA was extracted from PBMCs in TRIzol. Library preparation was by multiplex PCR. This sample was sequenced with an Illumina HiSeq 4000. TCR beta libraries were built with iRepertoire HTBI primers and Arm-PCR amplification of CDR3 regions. TCRdb reworked the public reads: Q25 trimming with fastp, MiXCR clone assembly, productive beta chains retained. Each CDR3 protein appears once, grouped with its most common genes and DNA. This sample gives approximately 230,000 distinct CDR3 sequences in total; 15% to 20% of them show up just once. The top ten hold more than 20% of the sample.

Sample: peripheral blood mononuclear cells (PBMCs), taken at new diagnosis, from a patient treated with antithyroid drugs. The receptors stem from a female donor with Graves disease.

At least ten counts were recorded for this clonotype. The chain's CDR3 is CASSLVPLAGTSYNEQFF. CDR3 sequence (DNA): TGTGCCAGCAGCTTAGTACCCCTAGCGGGCACCTCCTACAATGAGCAGTTCTTC. This rearrangement joins TRBV7-8 to TRBJ2-1, with 8 bases that match TRBD2. The CDR3 is made up of 18 amino acids. Germline trimming cut 1 base from V and 0 bases from J; bases unmatched to any gene: 8. Germline V lookup: CDR1 SGHVS, CDR2 FQNEAQ. Looking up the rest from reference TRBV7-8 and TRBJ2-1 gives the full variable domain: GAGVSQSPRYKVAKRGQDVALRCDPISGHVSLFWYQQALGQGPEFLTYFQNEAQLDKSGLPSDRFFAERPEGSVSTLKIQRTQQEDSAVYLCASSLVPLAGTSYNEQFFGPGTRLTVL.

V gene TRBV4-1 combines with J gene TRBJ1-5; no firm D call. This CDR3 has 15 residues. Germline V gene sequence: CDR1 MGHRA, CDR2 YSYEKL. V shed 1 base and J shed 5 bases, with 12 bases lying between them. The chain's CDR3 is CASSQVVGSYQPQHF. CDR3 sequence (DNA): TGCGCCAGCAGCCAAGTAGTTGGCTCCTATCAGCCCCAGCATTTT.

This clonotype was seen repeatedly, ten times or more. The rearrangement links TRBV7-3 to TRBJ2-7, with TRBD2 identical over 10 bases. Unmatched junction bases numbered 4, after V lost 0 bases and J lost 2 bases. This CDR3 has 16 residues. In germline, CDR1 is SGHTA, CDR2 FQGTGA. For the CDR3, the DNA is TGTGCCAGCAGCTTAACCTTAGCGGGAGGTACCTACGAGCAGTACTTC. Its translation is CASSLTLAGGTYEQYF.

This clonotype was seen many times. Here the CDR3 reads CASSEARALHF. The CDR3 DNA is TGTGCCAGCAGTGAAGCGCGAGCCCTCCACTTT. The chain is built from TRBV6-1 and TRBJ1-6; D gene unclear. Germline CDR1 reads MNHNS; CDR2 reads SASEGT. The germline V and J ends were trimmed by 0 bases and 14 bases, with 5 bases remaining between them. The length of the CDR3 is 11 residues.

There are many counts of this clonotype. The rearrangement uses TRBV18 and TRBJ1-1, with D hard to call. CDR3 length: 16 amino acids. Trimming shortened V by 6 bases and J by 3 bases, and 20 bases separated the two germline ends. Per the germline V gene, CDR1 is KGHSH and CDR2 is LQKENI. The CDR3 DNA reads as TGTGCCAGCTCTCCCCCTCCGGGGTATGGGGACACTGAAGCTTTCTTT. Translating it yields CASSPPPGYGDTEAFF. Drawing the rest from reference TRBV18 and TRBJ1-1, the complete variable domain is NAGVMQNPRHLVRRRGQEARLRCSPMKGHSHVYWYRQLPEEGLKFMVYLQKENIIDESGMPKERFSAEFPKEGPSILRIQQVVRGDSAAYFCASSPPPGYGDTEAFFGQGTRLTVV.

This clonotype was observed at least ten times. The rearrangement joins TRBV28 to TRBJ2-2, with a tentative D call TRBD2 (7 bases). The CDR3 sequence is 15 residues long. V lost 8 bases and J 3 bases, leaving 16 bases between the germline ends. Germline loops: CDR1 MDHEN, CDR2 SYDVKM. CDR3 nucleotide sequence: TGTGCCAGCCGAAGGGGGGGTCCCCACACCGGGGAGCTGTTTTTT. This sequence encodes CASRRGGPHTGELFF. Complete variable domain (other parts from reference TRBV28 and TRBJ2-2): DVKVTQSSRYLVKRTGEKVFLECVQDMDHENMFWYRQDPGLGLRLIYFSYDVKMKEKGDIPEGYSVSREKKERFSLILESASTNQTSMYLCASRRGGPHTGELFFGEGSRLTVL.

In its sample, this clonotype was seen a few times. This chain connects TRBV6-1 to TRBJ1-6; a possible D gene is TRBD1 (6 bases). V was cut by 7 bases and J by 4 bases, with 17 bases left in between. The V gene's germline CDR1 is MNHNS and CDR2 SASEGT. The CDR3 totals 16 residues. The CDR3: CASTPGTRNYNSPLHF. CDR3 coding DNA: TGTGCCAGCACCCCCGGGACAAGAAATTATAATTCACCCCTCCACTTT.

At least ten counts were recorded for this clonotype. The rearrangement joins TRBV7-2 to TRBJ1-6; D call uncertain. The V and J ends lost 4 bases and 0 bases respectively, with 10 bases between them. The CDR3 covers 16 residues. Per germline, CDR1 SGHTA and CDR2 FQGNSA. The CDR3: CASSSGPFSYNSPLHF. CDR3 DNA: TGTGCCAGCAGCTCAGGTCCGTTCTCCTATAATTCACCCCTCCACTTT.

This clonotype was recorded many times. CDR3 sequence (DNA): TGTGCCTGGAGTGGGGGCACGGGACCCTATAGCAATCAGCCCCAGCATTTT. Translated: CAWSGGTGPYSNQPQHF. The genes are TRBV30 and TRBJ1-5; perhaps TRBD1 as D (5 bases). CDR1 and CDR2 from the germline V gene are GTSNPN and SVGIG (reference sequence). Trimming shortened V by 1 base and J by 0 bases, and 16 bases separated the two germline ends. The length of the CDR3 is 17 residues. Full variable domain (rest looked up from reference TRBV30 and TRBJ1-5): SQTIHQWPATLVQPVGSPLSLECTVEGTSNPNLYWYRQAAGRGLQLLFYSVGIGQISSEVPQNLSASRPQDRQFILSSKKLLLSDSGFYLCAWSGGTGPYSNQPQHFGDGTRLSIL.

This clonotype was observed many times. The genes are TRBV19 and TRBJ1-2, with no clear D. Trimming cost V 7 bases and J 0 bases, with 12 bases left between them. The CDR3 covers 14 residues. Germline loops: CDR1 LNHDA, CDR2 SQIVND (reference sequence). The CDR3 spells CASIAEESNYGYTF. In DNA form, the CDR3 reads TGTGCCAGTATAGCGGAGGAATCTAACTATGGCTACACCTTC. Filled out from reference TRBV19 and TRBJ1-2, the complete variable domain reads DGGITQSPKYLFRKEGQNVTLSCEQNLNHDAMYWYRQDPGQGLRLIYYSQIVNDFQKGDIAEGYSVSREKKESFPLTVTSAQKNPTAFYLCASIAEESNYGYTFGSGTRLTVV.

This clonotype was seen a few times. This chain joins TRBV6-2 or TRBV6-3 and TRBJ1-4; D possibly corresponds to TRBD1 (5 bases). Germline V CDR1 and CDR2: MNHEY, SVGEGT. This CDR3 comprises 16 residues. Trimming shortened V by 0 bases and J by 8 bases, and 16 bases separated the two germline ends. For the CDR3, the DNA is TGTGCCAGCAGTTACTCCGGCGGGCAGGGTTCGGAAAAACTGTTTTTT. It specifies CASSYSGGQGSEKLFF.

This clonotype came up many times. The rearrangement uses TRBV28 and TRBJ1-1; 7 bases fit TRBD1. V lost 4 bases and J lost 11; bases outside the gene matches: 7. The CDR3 length is 12 residues. CDR1 is MDHEN, CDR2 SYDVKM, per germline. The CDR3 DNA reads TGTGCCAGCAGTTCTGGACAGGCCGCGGCTTTCTTT. Its translation is CASSSGQAAAFF.

The chain has TRBV15 and TRBJ1-3; D is undetermined. Trimming shortened V by 3 bases and J by 0 bases, and 12 bases separated the two germline ends. The CDR3 covers 16 residues. Germline V gives CDR1 LNHNV, CDR2 YYDKDF (reference sequence). The CDR3 coding sequence is TGTGCCACCAGCAGGGTCACTGTCACCTCTGGAAACACCATATATTTT. Translated: CATSRVTVTSGNTIYF.

This sequence joins TRBV3-1 and TRBJ1-2; D perhaps matches TRBD1 (5 bases). CDR3 length: 16 amino acids. Germline CDR1 and CDR2: LGHDT and YNNKEL (reference sequence). V was cut by 1 base and J by 7 bases, with 19 bases left in between. CDR3 amino acids: CASSQVPGRAAFGYTF. The CDR3 DNA follows: TGTGCCAGCAGCCAAGTCCCCGGCAGGGCGGCCTTTGGCTACACCTTC.

This sequence joins TRBV7-9 and TRBJ2-1, with D possibly being TRBD2 (5 bases). Germline loops: CDR1 SEHNR, CDR2 FQNEAQ (reference sequence). The CDR3 spans 14 residues. Trimming removed 1 base at V and 15 bases at J, with 19 bases between. The CDR3 reads CASSLDEGASSGFF. In nucleotides, the CDR3 is TGTGCCAGCAGCTTAGATGAGGGAGCTTCCTCTGGGTTCTTC. Combining the CDR3 with reference TRBV7-9 and TRBJ2-1 gives the whole variable domain DTGVSQNPRHKITKRGQNVTFRCDPISEHNRLYWYRQTLGQGPEFLTYFQNEAQLEKSRLLSDRFSAERPKGSFSTLEIQRTEQGDSAMYLCASSLDEGASSGFFGPGTRLTVL.

This clonotype was counted at least ten times. This chain links TRBV7-9 with TRBJ2-3; D remains unclear. CDR3 length: 13 residues. CDR1 is SEHNR, CDR2 FQNEAQ, per germline (reference sequence). V gave up 3 bases and J gave up 6 bases, with 10 bases separating them. Here the CDR3 reads CASSFFQQDTQYF. CDR3 nucleotides: TGTGCCAGCAGCTTCTTTCAGCAGGATACGCAGTATTTT.

This clonotype appeared many times. V gene TRBV5-1 combines with J gene TRBJ1-1; TRBD1 aligns across 10 bases. After removal of 4 bases from V and 7 bases from J, the junction contained 10 bases not matched to a gene. The CDR3 is 15 amino acids. Per germline, CDR1 SGHRS and CDR2 YFSETQ. The CDR3 protein is CASSRTGGEGGEAFF. CDR3 DNA sequence: TGCGCCAGCAGCCGGACAGGGGGTGAGGGTGGTGAAGCTTTCTTT. The variable domain in full, completed from reference TRBV5-1 and TRBJ1-1, reads KAGVTQTPRYLIKTRGQQVTLSCSPISGHRSVSWYQQTPGQGLQFLFEYFSETQRNKGNFPGRFSGRQFSNSRSEMNVSTLELGDSALYLCASSRTGGEGGEAFFGQGTRLTVV.

This clonotype was recorded many times. The genes are TRBV12-3 or TRBV12-4 and TRBJ2-5; the D gene is possibly TRBD2 (6 bases). Trimming took off 2 bases at V and 4 bases at J, with 11 bases between the two ends. The length of the CDR3 is 14 residues. The CDR3 reads CASSLRGLSETQYF. CDR3 DNA sequence: TGTGCCAGCAGTTTACGGGGGTTGTCAGAGACCCAGTACTTC.

This clonotype was seen many times. J is TRBJ2-7 and V is TRBV10-3, with 7 bases that match TRBD2. Germline CDR1 is ENHRY and CDR2 is SYGVKD. There are 20 residues in the CDR3. Germline trimming cut 4 bases from V and 0 bases from J; bases unmatched to any gene: 21. The CDR3 sequence is CAISASGSSSTGTISYEQYF. In nucleotides, the CDR3 is TGTGCCATCAGTGCCTCGGGGAGTTCCAGTACCGGGACTATCTCCTACGAGCAGTACTTC.

The V gene is TRBV2, the J gene TRBJ2-7, with D maybe TRBD1 (6 bases). Germline loops: CDR1 SNHLY, CDR2 FYNNEI. V dropped 6 bases and J dropped 5 bases, with 11 bases sitting between them. This CDR3 is built from 12 residues. CDR3 residues: CASRGAPDEQYF. The CDR3 DNA is TGTGCCAGCAGGGGGGCCCCTGACGAGCAGTACTTC.

Of note for this clonotype: This may come from a read error, since a much larger clone is one base off. The chain carries TRBV12-3 or TRBV12-4 and TRBJ2-1; TRBD2 agrees at 8 bases. V gave up 6 bases and J gave up 10 bases; unmatched junction bases: 11. The CDR3 covers 14 residues. CDR3 bases: TGTGCCAGCAGAATAGCGGGGCTCTCCTACGAGCAGTTCTTC. As protein: CASRIAGLSYEQFF.

This clonotype came up many times. The J gene is TRBJ2-3, the V gene TRBV12-3 or TRBV12-4; D is perhaps TRBD1 or TRBD2 (5 bases each). V was shortened by 3 bases and J by 2 bases, with 9 bases between the two germline ends. This CDR3 spans 14 amino acids. In nucleotides, the CDR3 is TGTGCCAGCAGTTTTAAGGGACCCACAGATACGCAGTATTTT. Translating gives CASSFKGPTDTQYF.

This chain uses TRBV20-1 with TRBJ1-2, with 7 bases matching TRBD1. The CDR3 has 14 residues. In germline, CDR1 is DFQATT, CDR2 SNEGSKA (reference sequence). The CDR3 sequence: CSCLTGTANYGYTF. The CDR3 DNA follows: TGCAGCTGTTTGACCGGGACAGCAAACTATGGCTACACCTTC.

This clonotype was recorded at least ten times. This chain links TRBV25-1 with TRBJ2-3; no definite D call. The germline V and J ends were trimmed by 1 base and 3 bases, with 8 bases remaining between them. The CDR3 has 14 amino acids. CDR1 and CDR2 (germline): MGHDK, SYGVNS. Here the CDR3 DNA reads TGTGCCAGCAGTGAATTCCTCTTTACAGATACGCAGTATTTT. It specifies CASSEFLFTDTQYF. The full variable domain, completed using reference TRBV25-1 and TRBJ2-3, is EADIYQTPRYLVIGTGKKITLECSQTMGHDKMYWYQQDPGMELHLIHYSYGVNSTEKGDLSSESTVSRIRTEHFPLTLESARPSHTSQYLCASSEFLFTDTQYFGPGTRLTVL.

This clonotype was seen repeatedly, ten times or more. The rearrangement links TRBV2 to TRBJ2-2, with a possible D match to TRBD2 (5 bases). Germline loops: CDR1 SNHLY, CDR2 FYNNEI. Trimming shortened V by 4 bases and J by 2 bases, and 8 bases separated the two germline ends. The CDR3 runs 14 residues. CDR3: CASSVGVNTGELFF. CDR3 in DNA: TGTGCCAGCAGTGTGGGAGTTAACACCGGGGAGCTGTTTTTT.

The chain employs TRBV10-2 and TRBJ1-2; no clear D. The CDR3 spans 13 residues. Trimming stripped 8 bases from V and 0 bases from J, with 10 bases between. Germline CDR1 reads WSHSY; CDR2 reads SAAADI. This CDR3 is CASWGATNYGYTF. The CDR3 DNA follows: TGCGCCAGCTGGGGAGCTACTAACTATGGCTACACCTTC.

This clonotype has ten or more counts. The V gene is TRBV10-3, the J gene TRBJ2-5, with D tentatively TRBD2 (6 bases). CDR1 and CDR2 (germline): ENHRY, SYGVKD. The CDR3 consists of 14 residues. V gave up 0 bases and J gave up 5 bases, with 10 bases separating them. The CDR3, as DNA: TGTGCCATCAGTGAGTCGGGGGGAGAGGAGACCCAGTACTTC. It encodes CAISESGGEETQYF.

The sample holds many counts of this clonotype. The V call is TRBV28, the J call TRBJ2-3; 10 nucleotides agree with TRBD2. CDR1 MDHEN and CDR2 SYDVKM come from the germline V gene. Trimming cost V 3 bases and J 6 bases; bases outside gene matches: 6. CDR3 length: 15 residues. The CDR3, as DNA: TGTGCCAGCAGTTTCGGGACTAGCGAGGGGGATACGCAGTATTTT. Translating gives CASSFGTSEGDTQYF.

The chain is built from TRBV15 and TRBJ1-5, with 7 positions matching TRBD1. Germline trimming cut 0 bases from V and 6 bases from J; bases unmatched to any gene: 8. The length of the CDR3 is 16 residues. Germline V gene lookup returns CDR1 LNHNV and CDR2 YYDKDF (reference sequence). The CDR3 here is CATSRDRTSGGQPQHF. In DNA form, the CDR3 reads TGTGCCACCAGCAGAGATCGAACGTCAGGGGGTCAGCCCCAGCATTTT.

This clonotype was detected many times. The chain couples TRBV19 to TRBJ2-3; D call uncertain. Germline CDR1 is LNHDA and CDR2 is SQIVND (reference sequence). V lost 6 bases, J lost 0 bases, and 7 bases lay in between. CDR3 length equals 13 residues. CDR3 nucleotides: TGTGCCAGTAGCGCCGGGAGCACAGATACGCAGTATTTT. Residues: CASSAGSTDTQYF.

The chain uses TRBV5-1 and TRBJ1-3; D perhaps matches TRBD1 (5 bases). Trimming stripped 7 bases from V and 0 bases from J, with 11 bases between. The CDR3 is made up of 14 amino acids. Per the germline V gene, CDR1 is SGHRS and CDR2 is YFSETQ. The CDR3 region has the DNA TGCGCCAGCCAAAGGGGAACCTCTGGAAACACCATATATTTT. This gives the protein CASQRGTSGNTIYF.

Many counts were recorded for this clonotype. This sequence joins TRBV3-1 and TRBJ2-5; a weak D match, TRBD2 (6 bases). CDR3 length: 14 residues. The V end was cut by 0 bases, the J end by 6 bases, with 11 bases between. Per the germline V gene, CDR1 is LGHDT and CDR2 is YNNKEL (reference sequence). This CDR3 reads CASSQDVAAKTQYF. CDR3 DNA sequence: TGTGCCAGCAGCCAAGACGTAGCGGCAAAGACCCAGTACTTC.